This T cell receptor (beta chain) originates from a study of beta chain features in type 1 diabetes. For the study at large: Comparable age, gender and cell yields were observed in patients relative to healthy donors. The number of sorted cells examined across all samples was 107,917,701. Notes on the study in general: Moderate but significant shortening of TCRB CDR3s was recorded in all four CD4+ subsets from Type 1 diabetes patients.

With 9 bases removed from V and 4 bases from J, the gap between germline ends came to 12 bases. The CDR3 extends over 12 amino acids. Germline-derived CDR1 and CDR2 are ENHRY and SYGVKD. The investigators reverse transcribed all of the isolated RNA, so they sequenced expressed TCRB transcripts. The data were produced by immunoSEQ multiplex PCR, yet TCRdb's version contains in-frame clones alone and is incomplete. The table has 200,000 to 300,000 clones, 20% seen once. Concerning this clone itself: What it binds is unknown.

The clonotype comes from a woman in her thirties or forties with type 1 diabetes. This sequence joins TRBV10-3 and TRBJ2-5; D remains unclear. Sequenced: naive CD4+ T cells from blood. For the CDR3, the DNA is TGTGCCATTCGAGCCCGAGGAGAGACCCAGTACTTC. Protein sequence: CAIRARGETQYF.